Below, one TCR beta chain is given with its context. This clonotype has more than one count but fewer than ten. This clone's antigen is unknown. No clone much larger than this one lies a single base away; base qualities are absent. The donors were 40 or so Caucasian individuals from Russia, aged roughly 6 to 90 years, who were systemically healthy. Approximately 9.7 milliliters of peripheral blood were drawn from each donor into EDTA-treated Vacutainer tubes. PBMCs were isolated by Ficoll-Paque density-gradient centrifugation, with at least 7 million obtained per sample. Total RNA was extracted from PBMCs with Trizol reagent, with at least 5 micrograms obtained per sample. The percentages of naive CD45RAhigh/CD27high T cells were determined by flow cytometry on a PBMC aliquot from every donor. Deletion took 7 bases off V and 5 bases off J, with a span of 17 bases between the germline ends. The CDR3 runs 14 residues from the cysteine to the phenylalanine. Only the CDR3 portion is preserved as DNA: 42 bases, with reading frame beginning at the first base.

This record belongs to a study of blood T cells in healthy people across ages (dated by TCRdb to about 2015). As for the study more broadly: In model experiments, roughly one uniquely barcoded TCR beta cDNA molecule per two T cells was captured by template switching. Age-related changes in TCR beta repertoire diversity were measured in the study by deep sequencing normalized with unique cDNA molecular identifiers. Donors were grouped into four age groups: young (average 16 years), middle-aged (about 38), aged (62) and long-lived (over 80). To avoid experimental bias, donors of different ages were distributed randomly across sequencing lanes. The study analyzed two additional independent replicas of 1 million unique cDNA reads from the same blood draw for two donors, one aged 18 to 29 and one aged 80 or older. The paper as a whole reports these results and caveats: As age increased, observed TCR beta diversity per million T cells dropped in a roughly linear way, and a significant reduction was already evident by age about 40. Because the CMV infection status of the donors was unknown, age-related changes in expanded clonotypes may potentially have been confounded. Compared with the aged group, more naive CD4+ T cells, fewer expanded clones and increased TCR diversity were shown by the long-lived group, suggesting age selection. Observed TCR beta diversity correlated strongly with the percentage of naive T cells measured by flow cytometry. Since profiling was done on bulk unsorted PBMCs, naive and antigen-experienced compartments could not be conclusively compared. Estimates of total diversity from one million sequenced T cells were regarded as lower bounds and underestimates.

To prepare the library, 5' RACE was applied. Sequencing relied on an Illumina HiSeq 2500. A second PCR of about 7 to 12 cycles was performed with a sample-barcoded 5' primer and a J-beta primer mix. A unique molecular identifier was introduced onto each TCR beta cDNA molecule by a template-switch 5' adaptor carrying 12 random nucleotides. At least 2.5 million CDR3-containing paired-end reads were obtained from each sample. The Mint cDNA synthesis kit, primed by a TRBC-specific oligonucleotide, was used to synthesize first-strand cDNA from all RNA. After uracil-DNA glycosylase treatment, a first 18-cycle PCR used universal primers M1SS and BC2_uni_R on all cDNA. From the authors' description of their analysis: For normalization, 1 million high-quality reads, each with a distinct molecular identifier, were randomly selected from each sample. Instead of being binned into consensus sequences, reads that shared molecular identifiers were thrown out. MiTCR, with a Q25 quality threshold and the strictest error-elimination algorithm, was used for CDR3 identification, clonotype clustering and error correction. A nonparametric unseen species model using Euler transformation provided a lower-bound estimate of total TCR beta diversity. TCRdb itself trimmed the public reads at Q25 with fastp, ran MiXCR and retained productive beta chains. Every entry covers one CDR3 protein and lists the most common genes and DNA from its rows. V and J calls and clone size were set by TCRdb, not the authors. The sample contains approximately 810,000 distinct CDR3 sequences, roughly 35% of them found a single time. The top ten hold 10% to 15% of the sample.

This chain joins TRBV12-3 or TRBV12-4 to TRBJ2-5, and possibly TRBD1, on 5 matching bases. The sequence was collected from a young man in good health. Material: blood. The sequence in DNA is TGTGCCAGCACCAGGGAAGGCCCCCTGGAGACCCAGTACTTC. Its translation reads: CASTREGPLETQYF.